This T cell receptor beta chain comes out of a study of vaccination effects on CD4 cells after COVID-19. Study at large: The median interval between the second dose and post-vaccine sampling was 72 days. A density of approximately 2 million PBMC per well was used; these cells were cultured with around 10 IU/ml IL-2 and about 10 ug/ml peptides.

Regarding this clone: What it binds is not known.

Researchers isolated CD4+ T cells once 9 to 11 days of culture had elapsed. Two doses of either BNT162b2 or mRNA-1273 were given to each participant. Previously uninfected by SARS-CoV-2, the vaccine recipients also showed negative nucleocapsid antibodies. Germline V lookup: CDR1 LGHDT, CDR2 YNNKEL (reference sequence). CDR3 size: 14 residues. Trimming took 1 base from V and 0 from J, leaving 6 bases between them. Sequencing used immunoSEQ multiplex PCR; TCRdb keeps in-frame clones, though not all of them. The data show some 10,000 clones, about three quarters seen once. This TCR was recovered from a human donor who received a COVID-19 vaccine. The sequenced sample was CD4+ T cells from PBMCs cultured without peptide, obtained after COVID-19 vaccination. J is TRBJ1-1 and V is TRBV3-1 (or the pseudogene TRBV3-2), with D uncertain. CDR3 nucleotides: TGTGCCAGCAGCCAAGTTGGCCTGAACACTGAAGCTTTCTTT. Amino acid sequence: CASSQVGLNTEAFF.